Each of the 3 T cell receptor beta chains below was sequenced from the same sample in a study of blood T cell repertoires in COVID-19. Data came from immunoSEQ multiplex PCR; TCRdb stores just in-frame clones and leaves some out. The profile shows about 320,000 clones, 86% of them singletons. Sequenced sample: peripheral blood. These receptors all stem from a woman aged 45 to 65 with acute or convalescent COVID-19.

The V and J genes are TRBV7-9 and TRBJ2-7, with D perhaps TRBD1 (7 bases). The CDR3 is 15 amino acids. The germline V gene has CDR1 SEHNR and CDR2 FQNEAQ (reference sequence). The V end was cut by 2 bases, the J end by 9 bases, with 20 bases between. DNA of the CDR3: TGTGCCAGCAGCTTAAGCGCAGGGGGGACAGAAGTGCAGTACTTC. Its translation: CASSLSAGGTEVQYF.

This clone showed up just a few times. The chain couples TRBV5-1 to TRBJ2-2, with D unclear. Trimming shortened V by 0 bases and J by 8 bases, and 5 bases separated the two germline ends. CDR1 and CDR2 (germline): SGHRS, YFSETQ. The CDR3 covers 12 residues. In DNA form, the CDR3 reads TGCGCCAGCAGCTTGGTAGCTGGGGAGCTGTTTTTT. Encoded protein: CASSLVAGELFF.

This chain connects TRBV28 to TRBJ2-7; 9 bases agree with TRBD2. Germline-derived CDR1 and CDR2 are MDHEN and SYDVKM. There are 15 residues in the CDR3. J gave up 5 bases and V 5 bases, and 10 bases lay outside the gene matches. The DNA for the CDR3 is TGTGCCAGCAGTAGCCCGACAGCGGGAGGCGACGAGCAGTACTTC. Its protein is CASSSPTAGGDEQYF.